Reported below is one T cell receptor (beta chain). Recovered Cohort 3 donors showed two negative PCRs, clearance, or symptom resolution. These data come from a study of blood T cell repertoires in COVID-19. On the study more broadly: Sample material is recorded as cDNA or gDNA derived from T cells, B-cell-depleted T cells, or PBMCs.

CDR3 length: 14 residues. Trimming shortened V by 3 bases and J by 7 bases, and 16 bases separated the two germline ends. Germline loops: CDR1 KGHSH, CDR2 LQKENI. As originally analysed: The authors estimated nucleated cell counts from reference gene primer amplification. Data came from immunoSEQ multiplex PCR; TCRdb stores just in-frame clones and leaves some out. The DNA gave D and trimming, while V, J and clone size come from that table. The sample holds some 150,000 clones, approximately 80% seen once. The receptor was isolated from a man aged 50 or older who had recovered from COVID-19. The chain has TRBV18 and TRBJ2-7; D may be TRBD1 (6 bases). Sequencing was carried out using PBMCs or T cells enriched from blood (not recorded which). The CDR3 DNA sequence: TGTGCCAGCTCACCGGTGCAGGGGCGCAGGGAGCAGTACTTC. Protein product: CASSPVQGRREQYF.